Below, 31 T cell receptor beta chains from the same sample are listed, as sequenced in a study of T-cell memory formation after mild COVID-19. MiXCR was run by TCRdb on the 5' RACE reads, yielding one entry per CDR3 protein. The sample yields about 340,000 distinct CDR3 sequences, about 15% seen once. Sequenced: PBMCs or a T cell subset sorted from them (not recorded which). These receptors were collected from a man younger than 35 who had mild COVID-19 (a few samples of this study predate the infection). Cell type and time point are not known.

This clonotype has only a few counts. This sequence joins TRBV15 and TRBJ2-5, with D tentatively TRBD2 (6 bases). With 4 bases removed from V and 1 base from J, the gap between germline ends came to 10 bases. The CDR3 covers 14 residues. Germline V lookup: CDR1 LNHNV, CDR2 YYDKDF (reference sequence). Written as DNA, the CDR3 is TGTGCCACCAGCAAGGACTACTCCCAAGAGACCCAGTACTTC. Translation: CATSKDYSQETQYF.

This clonotype was detected a few times. V gene TRBV6-5 combines with J gene TRBJ2-3, with 8 bases identical to TRBD2. Germline assignment: CDR1 MNHEY and CDR2 SVGAGI. There are 15 residues in the CDR3. J was trimmed by 6 bases and V by 2 bases; bases with no gene match: 7. The CDR3 is CASSYGVRGEDTQYF. CDR3 bases: TGTGCCAGCAGTTACGGGGTGCGGGGGGAGGATACGCAGTATTTT.

This clonotype has just a few counts. V is TRBV14 and J is TRBJ2-2, with 8 bases fitting TRBD2. The CDR3 sequence is 18 residues long. CDR1 and CDR2 from the germline V gene are SGHDN and FVKESK. The V gene end was trimmed by 0 bases and the J gene end by 0 bases; junction bases not matched to a gene: 6. Here the CDR3 DNA reads TGTGCCAGCAGCCAAGATCGCCCGGGGGGGCCGAACACCGGGGAGCTGTTTTTT. The encoded protein is CASSQDRPGGPNTGELFF.

A few counts support this clonotype. The chain uses TRBV6-6 and TRBJ2-1; 8 positions agree with TRBD1. CDR1 MNHNY and CDR2 SVGAGI come from the germline V gene (reference sequence). The CDR3 is 18 amino acids. V gave up 5 bases and J gave up 0 bases; unmatched junction bases: 12. The CDR3 region has the DNA TGTGCCAGCAGTCTCGGCGGACAGGGCTGGAGCTCCTACAATGAGCAGTTCTTC. Residues: CASSLGGQGWSSYNEQFF.

This clonotype has a handful of counts. V usage is TRBV2 and J usage is TRBJ2-5; 8 positions agree with TRBD2. CDR1 and CDR2 from the germline V gene are SNHLY and FYNNEI. The CDR3 totals 15 residues. Trimming took 6 bases from V and 4 from J; bases not matched to a gene: 10. The CDR3 region has the DNA TGTGCCAGCAGGAGTGGGGGACTAGTCTCAGAGACCCAGTACTTC. This translates into CASRSGGLVSETQYF.

The chain combines TRBV7-9 with TRBJ2-7; the match to TRBD1 covers 9 bases. CDR1 is SEHNR and CDR2 is FQNEAQ in the germline V gene (reference sequence). Losses at the gene ends were 6 bases for V and 9 bases for J; bases not matched to a gene: 6. The CDR3 totals 12 residues. The CDR3 nucleotides read TGTGCCAGCAGTTCTCAGGGACAGGGGCAGTACTTC. Amino acids: CASSSQGQGQYF. Together with reference TRBV7-9 and TRBJ2-7, the CDR3 gives the full variable domain: DTGVSQNPRHKITKRGQNVTFRCDPISEHNRLYWYRQTLGQGPEFLTYFQNEAQLEKSRLLSDRFSAERPKGSFSTLEIQRTEQGDSAMYLCASSSQGQGQYFGPGTRLTVT.

This clonotype has only a few counts. This rearrangement joins TRBV7-9 to TRBJ1-2; D not resolved. Trimming took 8 bases from V and 5 from J, leaving 12 bases between them. The CDR3 contains 12 residues. Germline CDR1 reads SEHNR; CDR2 reads FQNEAQ (reference sequence). CDR3 nucleotides: TGTGCCAGCGCTTACCGGGGTTATGGCTACACCTTC. Translation: CASAYRGYGYTF. The full variable domain, completed using reference TRBV7-9 and TRBJ1-2, is DTGVSQNPRHKITKRGQNVTFRCDPISEHNRLYWYRQTLGQGPEFLTYFQNEAQLEKSRLLSDRFSAERPKGSFSTLEIQRTEQGDSAMYLCASAYRGYGYTFGSGTRLTVV.

This chain links TRBV7-2 with TRBJ2-1; maybe TRBD1 (6 bases). V dropped 4 bases and J dropped 9 bases, with 19 bases sitting between them. The CDR3 spans 15 residues. Germline V lookup: CDR1 SGHTA, CDR2 FQGNSA. The CDR3 sequence: CASSSLAGRGTEQFF. The CDR3 DNA sequence: TGTGCCAGCAGCTCTCTGGCCGGAAGGGGGACTGAGCAGTTCTTC.

This chain connects TRBV24-1 to TRBJ2-5; D is perhaps TRBD1 (6 bases). The CDR3 extends over 14 amino acids. Germline lookup yields CDR1 KGHDR and CDR2 SFDVKD. Trimming removed 4 bases at V and 5 bases at J, with 13 bases between. The CDR3 region is CATSDGDTPETQYF. Here the CDR3 DNA reads TGTGCCACCAGTGACGGGGACACCCCCGAGACCCAGTACTTC.

V and J are TRBV14 and TRBJ1-1; TRBD1 is a possible D gene (5 bases). Germline CDR1 and CDR2: SGHDN and FVKESK. CDR3 length: 14 amino acids. The V and J ends lost 2 bases and 5 bases respectively, with 12 bases between them. DNA for the CDR3: TGTGCCAGCAGCCAACCTGGGGCAGGTACTGAAGCTTTCTTT. It translates to CASSQPGAGTEAFF.

The table lists this clonotype with a few counts. The rearrangement uses TRBV27 and TRBJ2-2; D unclear. This CDR3 region has 15 residues. V was shortened by 9 bases and J by 0 bases, with 14 bases between the two germline ends. CDR1 and CDR2 from the germline V gene are MNHEY and SMNVEV (reference sequence). DNA of the CDR3: TGTGCCAGACCTGAGAGGCAGTCGAACACCGGGGAGCTGTTTTTT. As protein: CARPERQSNTGELFF.

This clonotype came up a few times. This chain uses TRBV7-3 with TRBJ2-1; 9 nucleotides line up with TRBD1. The CDR3 runs to 16 residues. The ends lost 1 base at V and 7 bases at J; junction bases unmatched: 8. CDR1 and CDR2 from the germline V gene are SGHTA and FQGTGA. The chain's CDR3 is CASSLSRGQGINEQFF. The CDR3, as DNA: TGTGCCAGCAGCTTAAGTCGCGGACAGGGGATAAATGAGCAGTTCTTC.

The rearrangement links TRBV5-1 to TRBJ1-6; unclear D gene. Trimming left V 3 bases short and J 5 bases short, with 6 bases between. Germline V CDR1 and CDR2: SGHRS, YFSETQ. The CDR3 is made up of 13 amino acids. The CDR3 DNA is TGCGCCAGCAGCTCCGCAAATAATTCACCCCTCCACTTT. As protein: CASSSANNSPLHF.

In its sample, this clonotype was seen a few times. The rearrangement joins TRBV20-1 to TRBJ2-5; TRBD2 matches at 11 bases. With V trimmed by 4 bases and J by 5 bases, 6 bases remained unmatched. The germline V gene encodes CDR1 DFQATT and CDR2 SNEGSKA (reference sequence). The CDR3 is 14 residues long. CDR3 sequence (DNA): TGCAGTGCTAAACTAGCGGGGGTTCTGGAGACCCAGTACTTC. It is translated as CSAKLAGVLETQYF.

The V call is TRBV7-3, the J call TRBJ2-7; D remains ambiguous. Trimming removed 1 base from V and 5 bases from J, with 6 bases in between. The germline gives CDR1 SGHTA, CDR2 FQGTGA. The CDR3 has 12 amino acids. CDR3 nucleotides: TGTGCCAGCAGCTTAAAGGGTCACGAGCAGTACGTC. Encoded protein: CASSLKGHEQYV.

This clonotype was picked up a small number of times. V gene TRBV10-3 combines with J gene TRBJ1-6; D may be TRBD1 (5 bases). CDR1 ENHRY and CDR2 SYGVKD come from the germline V gene. The length of the CDR3 is 16 residues. Trimming removed 6 bases at V and 0 bases at J, with 12 bases between. CDR3 loop: CAISRGLSSYNSPLHF. CDR3 nucleotide sequence: TGTGCCATCAGCCGGGGCTTGAGCTCCTATAATTCACCCCTCCACTTT.

J is TRBJ1-2 and V is TRBV29-1; D is possibly TRBD1 (6 bases). Germline V lookup: CDR1 SQVTM, CDR2 ANQGSEA. CDR3 size: 14 residues. Trimming took off 7 bases at V and 8 bases at J, with 23 bases between the two ends. CDR3 residues: CSAMDPLTGDGYTF. The DNA for the CDR3 is TGCAGCGCTATGGACCCCTTGACAGGTGACGGCTACACCTTC.

The chain is built from TRBV7-2 and TRBJ2-2; TRBD2 agrees at 8 bases. CDR1 is SGHTA, CDR2 FQGNSA, per germline. V trimming: 3 bases; J trimming: 1 base; junction bases outside the gene matches: 4. This CDR3 has 16 residues. CDR3 residues: CASSFAGLVNTGELFF. The CDR3 DNA sequence: TGTGCCAGCAGCTTCGCGGGACTAGTGAACACCGGGGAGCTGTTTTTT.

J is TRBJ1-5 and V is TRBV20-1, with D possibly being TRBD1 (5 bases). The CDR3 is made up of 13 amino acids. The V end was cut by 0 bases, the J end by 2 bases, with 5 bases between. Germline values: CDR1 DFQATT, CDR2 SNEGSKA (reference sequence). The CDR3 DNA reads as TGCAGTGCTAGAGAGACAGGCAATCAGCCCCAGCATTTT. It specifies CSARETGNQPQHF.

This clonotype was observed at least ten times. This chain uses TRBV5-1 with TRBJ2-7, with unresolved D. Trimming took off 0 bases at V and 3 bases at J, with 10 bases between the two ends. Germline-derived CDR1 and CDR2 are SGHRS and YFSETQ. The CDR3 consists of 14 residues. CDR3 nucleotide sequence: TGCGCCAGCAGCTTGGGTACAGAAAACTACGAGCAGTACGTC. This codes for CASSLGTENYEQYV.

This clonotype was counted only a few times. The V gene is TRBV7-9, the J gene TRBJ1-4; 8 bases match TRBD1. Germline trimming cut 5 bases from V and 8 bases from J; bases unmatched to any gene: 7. The CDR3 length is 14 residues. The germline V gene has CDR1 SEHNR and CDR2 FQNEAQ (reference sequence). The CDR3 sequence: CASSTATGVEKLFF. The CDR3 DNA reads TGTGCCAGCAGCACCGCGACAGGGGTAGAAAAACTGTTTTTT.

The chain couples TRBV2 to TRBJ2-5, with D maybe TRBD2 (7 bases). The germline V and J ends were trimmed by 7 bases and 10 bases, with 22 bases remaining between them. This CDR3 is built from 14 residues. Germline V lookup: CDR1 SNHLY, CDR2 FYNNEI. The CDR3 DNA reads TGTGCCAGCATGGGGGGGCCTACCCTTCCCGGCCAGTACTTC. Its protein is CASMGGPTLPGQYF. Variable domain in full (rest from reference TRBV2 and TRBJ2-5): EPEVTQTPSHQVTQMGQEVILRCVPISNHLYFYWYRQILGQKVEFLVSFYNNEISEKSEIFDDQFSVERPDGSNFTLKIRSTKLEDSAMYFCASMGGPTLPGQYFGPGTRLLVL.

This clonotype has just a few counts. This chain joins TRBV6-2 or TRBV6-3 and TRBJ1-5; no definite D call. The ends were cut back, 2 bases at V and 0 bases at J, with 5 bases in the middle. Germline-derived CDR1 and CDR2 are MNHEY and SVGEGT. The CDR3 consists of 14 residues. The CDR3 loop is CASSYAYSNQPQHF. In DNA, the CDR3 is TGTGCCAGCAGTTACGCTTATAGCAATCAGCCCCAGCATTTT.

This clonotype was seen at least ten times. The chain has TRBV2 and TRBJ2-2; 10 nucleotides match TRBD2. The CDR3 has 14 amino acids. CDR1 and CDR2 (germline): SNHLY, FYNNEI. J lost 5 bases, V lost 6 bases, and 3 bases had no gene match. This chain's CDR3 is CASSILAGTGELFF. The DNA for the CDR3 is TGTGCCAGCAGCATACTAGCGGGGACCGGGGAGCTGTTTTTT. The whole variable domain, filled in from reference TRBV2 and TRBJ2-2, reads EPEVTQTPSHQVTQMGQEVILRCVPISNHLYFYWYRQILGQKVEFLVSFYNNEISEKSEIFDDQFSVERPDGSNFTLKIRSTKLEDSAMYFCASSILAGTGELFFGEGSRLTVL.

This clonotype was detected a few times. The chain uses TRBV28 and TRBJ2-7; D might be TRBD1 or TRBD2, each matching 5 bases. Germline lookup yields CDR1 MDHEN and CDR2 SYDVKM. The CDR3 has 14 amino acids. Trimming took 7 bases from V and 6 from J, leaving 19 bases between them. The CDR3 spells CASNQGYGTGEQYV. In DNA, the CDR3 is TGTGCCAGCAATCAAGGATATGGGACCGGCGAGCAGTACGTC.

J is TRBJ1-3 and V is TRBV20-1; D unresolved. CDR3 length: 15 residues. V was shortened by 0 bases and J by 0 bases, with 9 bases between the two germline ends. Germline assignment: CDR1 DFQATT and CDR2 SNEGSKA (reference sequence). As DNA, the CDR3 is TGCAGTGCTAGAGATCGTAGGAGCTCTGGAAACACCATATATTTT. Protein sequence: CSARDRRSSGNTIYF.

This sequence joins TRBV12-3 or TRBV12-4 and TRBJ1-4; the D gene is possibly TRBD1 (5 bases). V dropped 3 bases and J dropped 8 bases, with 13 bases sitting between them. This CDR3 is built from 14 residues. As DNA, the CDR3 is TGTGCCAGCAGTTTTTTCCAGGGAAGGGAAAAACTGTTTTTT. This translates into CASSFFQGREKLFF.

This sequence joins TRBV3-1 and TRBJ2-1; D might be TRBD1 or TRBD2, each matching 6 bases. Germline V CDR1 and CDR2: LGHDT, YNNKEL (reference sequence). V gave up 5 bases and J gave up 0 bases, with 17 bases separating them. The CDR3 length is 17 residues. In DNA form, the CDR3 reads TGTGCCAGCAGCGCTCTCGGGGGCCTGAGCTCCTACAATGAGCAGTTCTTC. Its translation is CASSALGGLSSYNEQFF.

This rearrangement joins TRBV5-1 to TRBJ2-2, with D perhaps matching TRBD2 (5 bases). Germline CDR1 and CDR2: SGHRS and YFSETQ. The length of the CDR3 is 14 residues. The ends were cut back, 2 bases at V and 3 bases at J, with 8 bases in the middle. CDR3 in amino acids: CASSFEGYTGELFF. CDR3 coding DNA: TGCGCCAGCAGCTTTGAGGGATACACCGGGGAGCTGTTTTTT.

V usage is TRBV6-2 or TRBV6-3 and J usage is TRBJ2-7; D tentatively fits TRBD1 or TRBD2 (5 bases each). Trimming removed 6 bases at V and 3 bases at J, with 15 bases between. Germline CDR1 and CDR2: MNHEY and SVGEGT. CDR3 length: 14 residues. Written as DNA, the CDR3 is TGTGCCAGCAGCAGAACCGACAGCGGCTACGAGCAGTACGTC. Its protein is CASSRTDSGYEQYV.

At least ten counts were recorded for this clonotype. This sequence joins TRBV5-1 and TRBJ2-7; TRBD2 might be the D (5 bases). There are 14 residues in the CDR3. Trimming left V 0 bases short and J 2 bases short, with 9 bases between. Germline V gene lookup returns CDR1 SGHRS and CDR2 YFSETQ. CDR3 coding DNA: TGCGCCAGCAGCTTGGGGGAGAGACCCTACGAGCAGTACTTC. Encoded protein: CASSLGERPYEQYF.